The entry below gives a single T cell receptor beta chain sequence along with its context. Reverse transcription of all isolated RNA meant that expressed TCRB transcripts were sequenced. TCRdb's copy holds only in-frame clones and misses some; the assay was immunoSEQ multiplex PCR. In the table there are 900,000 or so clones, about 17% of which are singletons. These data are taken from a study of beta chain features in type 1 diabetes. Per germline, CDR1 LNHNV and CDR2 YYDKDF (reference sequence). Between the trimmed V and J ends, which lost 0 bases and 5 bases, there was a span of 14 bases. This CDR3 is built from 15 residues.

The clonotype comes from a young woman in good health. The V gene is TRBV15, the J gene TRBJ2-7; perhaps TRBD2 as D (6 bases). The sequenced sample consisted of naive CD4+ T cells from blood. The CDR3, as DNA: TGTGCCACCAGCAGAGAAGTGGCGGGAAGGAACGAGCAGTACTTC. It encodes CATSREVAGRNEQYF.